The 26 T cell receptor beta chains given below trace back to one sample, sequenced in a study of blood T cell repertoires in COVID-19. Sequenced by immunoSEQ multiplex PCR; TCRdb stores in-frame clones only, minus some. The profile shows some 160,000 clones, 89% of them singletons. Sample: peripheral blood. Source of these receptors: a man between 60 and 75 years old with acute or convalescent COVID-19.

The V gene is TRBV18, the J gene TRBJ2-4; 14 bases agree with TRBD2. V lost 3 bases to trimming and J lost 15 bases; unmatched junction nucleotides: 7. Germline V gene data show CDR1 as KGHSH and CDR2 as LQKENI. This CDR3 contains 14 residues. CDR3 amino acids: CASSPGLAGGFPYF. Here the CDR3 DNA reads TGTGCCAGCTCACCCGGACTAGCGGGGGGTTTCCCGTACTTC.

This clone was seen a few times. V and J are TRBV5-1 and TRBJ1-4, with 8 positions matching TRBD1. CDR1 SGHRS and CDR2 YFSETQ come from the germline V gene. The CDR3 consists of 16 residues. The junction had 12 bases not matched to a gene; V was cut back by 5 bases and J by 6 bases. The CDR3 region has the DNA TGCGCCAGCAGAACCGAGAGTGTGACAGGGGATGAAAAACTGTTTTTT. Its protein product is CASRTESVTGDEKLFF.

The V call is TRBV7-9, the J call TRBJ2-7; the match to TRBD1 covers 7 bases. The germline V gene encodes CDR1 SEHNR and CDR2 FQNEAQ (reference sequence). After removal of 5 bases from V and 5 bases from J, the junction contained 12 bases not matched to a gene. CDR3 size: 15 residues. The CDR3 spells CASSPSTGFFHEQYF. Here the CDR3 DNA reads TGTGCCAGCAGCCCCTCGACAGGGTTTTTCCACGAGCAGTACTTC.

The chain recombines TRBV20-1 with TRBJ1-5, with D possibly matching TRBD1 (6 bases). The V and J ends lost 3 bases and 5 bases respectively, with 11 bases between them. Germline CDR1 is DFQATT and CDR2 is SNEGSKA (reference sequence). The CDR3 loop spans 13 amino acids. CDR3 amino acids: CSASQDSHQPQHF. The CDR3 nucleotides are TGCAGTGCTAGTCAGGACAGTCATCAGCCCCAGCATTTT.

The rearrangement links TRBV18 to TRBJ1-1; 8 positions match TRBD1. Germline CDR1 is KGHSH and CDR2 is LQKENI. The junction had 2 bases not matched to a gene; V was cut back by 3 bases and J by 5 bases. This CDR3 comprises 13 residues. CDR3 DNA: TGTGCCAGCTCACCGACAGGGGATACTGAAGCTTTCTTT. Translation: CASSPTGDTEAFF.

The chain combines TRBV11-2 with TRBJ2-3, with a tentative D call TRBD1 (6 bases). Germline CDR1 reads SGHAT; CDR2 reads FQNNGV. Trimming took off 2 bases at V and 5 bases at J, with 11 bases between the two ends. This CDR3 comprises 14 residues. The DNA of the CDR3 is TGTGCCAGCAGCTTAAACAGGGCCAGAGATACGCAGTATTTT. Its translation: CASSLNRARDTQYF.

This clone came up many times. J is TRBJ1-2 and V is TRBV11-2, with 7 bases lining up with TRBD1. In germline, CDR1 is SGHAT, CDR2 FQNNGV. Trimming cost V 5 bases and J 7 bases; bases outside gene matches: 4. The CDR3 consists of 12 residues. The CDR3: CASSLRQGGYTF. CDR3 bases: TGTGCCAGCAGCCTTAGACAGGGTGGCTACACCTTC.

The chain employs TRBV2 and TRBJ2-3, with D unclear. The CDR3 extends over 13 amino acids. From germline, CDR1 is SNHLY and CDR2 FYNNEI. Trimming stripped 5 bases from V and 1 base from J, with 7 bases between. The chain's CDR3 is CASSNTGTDTQYF. CDR3 nucleotides: TGTGCCAGCAGTAATACAGGCACAGATACGCAGTATTTT.

This sequence joins TRBV6-2 or TRBV6-3 and TRBJ1-6; unclear D gene. Germline V gives CDR1 MNHEY, CDR2 SVGEGT. V was cut by 5 bases and J by 3 bases, with 17 bases left in between. The CDR3 has 17 residues. CDR3 DNA sequence: TGTGCCAGCAGTCGCGCGGCTCCCGGCCTCTATAATTCACCCCTCCACTTT. This gives the protein CASSRAAPGLYNSPLHF.

The chain uses TRBV11-2 and TRBJ1-1; 8 positions agree with TRBD1. Germline V CDR1 and CDR2: SGHAT, FQNNGV. The ends lost 6 bases at V and 1 base at J; junction bases unmatched: 10. The length of the CDR3 is 16 residues. The CDR3 sequence: CASRPFARGPNTEAFF. In DNA, the CDR3 is TGTGCCAGCAGGCCTTTCGCCAGGGGGCCGAACACTGAAGCTTTCTTT.

This chain connects TRBV7-9 to TRBJ1-2; D remains ambiguous. Germline V gene lookup returns CDR1 SEHNR and CDR2 FQNEAQ (reference sequence). V was shortened by 5 bases and J by 5 bases, with 18 bases between the two germline ends. The CDR3 has 15 residues. The CDR3 loop is CASSREVGRPYGYTF. CDR3 coding DNA: TGTGCCAGCAGCCGCGAGGTTGGCCGCCCTTATGGCTACACCTTC.

The chain joins TRBV7-2 to TRBJ1-2; TRBD1 matches 12 bases. Germline CDR1 SGHTA, CDR2 FQGNSA. The J segment lost 7 bases and the V segment lost 5 bases, leaving 8 bases of the junction unmatched. The CDR3 covers 15 residues. For the CDR3, the DNA is TGTGCCAGCAGCCCCTCGGGACAGGGGGCCTTTGGCTACACCTTC. Protein: CASSPSGQGAFGYTF.

This clone was seen only once. The V and J genes are TRBV5-8 and TRBJ2-1, with D unclear. The CDR3 extends over 12 amino acids. V lost 4 bases, J lost 8 bases, and 10 bases lay in between. Germline loops: CDR1 SGHTS, CDR2 YDEGEE. DNA of the CDR3: TGTGCCAGCAGCCCTTCCCGGGATGAGCAGTTCTTC. It is translated as CASSPSRDEQFF.

This clone appeared a single time. The chain combines TRBV3-1 (or the pseudogene TRBV3-2) with TRBJ2-3; 14 positions match TRBD2. After removal of 4 bases from V and 7 bases from J, the junction contained 4 bases not matched to a gene. The CDR3 spans 15 residues. Germline CDR1 LGHDT, CDR2 YNNKEL (reference sequence). Written as DNA, the CDR3 is TGTGCCAGCAGCCTCGGACTAGCGGGGGGAAATACGCAGTATTTT. Translated, it gives CASSLGLAGGNTQYF.

The chain recombines TRBV3-1 (or the pseudogene TRBV3-2) with TRBJ1-1, with 9 bases aligning to TRBD1. Germline V CDR1 and CDR2: LGHDT, YNNKEL (reference sequence). J was trimmed by 1 base and V by 4 bases; bases with no gene match: 7. The CDR3 length is 16 residues. CDR3 nucleotide sequence: TGTGCCAGCAGCCGAGACAGGGGGTTAGGGAACACTGAAGCTTTCTTT. It yields the protein CASSRDRGLGNTEAFF.

The J gene is TRBJ2-5, the V gene TRBV4-1, with D maybe TRBD2 (6 bases). Germline-derived CDR1 and CDR2 are MGHRA and YSYEKL. V shed 4 bases and J shed 2 bases, with 8 bases lying between them. The CDR3 covers 13 residues. The CDR3 region is CASSLGTQETQYF. The CDR3 nucleotides are TGCGCCAGCAGCCTCGGGACTCAAGAGACCCAGTACTTC.

This chain links TRBV18 with TRBJ1-1; no reliable D call. This CDR3 has 14 amino acids. Looked up from germline, CDR1 is KGHSH and CDR2 is LQKENI. Trimming removed 3 bases at V and 2 bases at J, with 10 bases between. CDR3 nucleotide sequence: TGTGCCAGCTCACCCCAGAGGGAAAACACTGAAGCTTTCTTT. It codes for CASSPQRENTEAFF.

The chain employs TRBV7-9 and TRBJ1-4; D may be TRBD1 (6 bases). Germline V lookup: CDR1 SEHNR, CDR2 FQNEAQ (reference sequence). The V gene lost 8 bases and the J gene lost 0 bases, with 13 bases spanning the gap. The CDR3 is 15 residues long. The CDR3 region has the DNA TGTGCCAGCGGTGGCAGACAGGCAACTAATGAAAAACTGTTTTTT. This codes for CASGGRQATNEKLFF.

This chain links TRBV19 with TRBJ2-3; 11 bases agree with TRBD2. Germline CDR1 is LNHDA and CDR2 is SQIVND (reference sequence). The CDR3 loop spans 16 amino acids. Trimming removed 2 bases from V and 5 bases from J; junction bases left unmatched: 6. DNA for the CDR3: TGTGCCAGTAGTATAACTAGCGGGGGTGTTAAAGATACGCAGTATTTT. Its translation is CASSITSGGVKDTQYF.

V and J are TRBV5-1 and TRBJ2-2; D ambiguous. Trimming cost V 0 bases and J 5 bases, with 11 bases left between them. Germline values: CDR1 SGHRS, CDR2 YFSETQ. The CDR3 spans 15 residues. For the CDR3, the DNA is TGCGCCAGCAGCTTGGCCGAGGCATCTACCGGGGAGCTGTTTTTT. Protein product: CASSLAEASTGELFF.

The chain is built from TRBV24-1 and TRBJ1-3; TRBD1 agrees at 7 bases. CDR3 size: 17 residues. The J segment lost 0 bases and the V segment lost 4 bases, leaving 8 bases of the junction unmatched. Germline CDR1 reads KGHDR; CDR2 reads SFDVKD. CDR3 in amino acids: CATSDLQGSSSGNTIYF. The CDR3 coding sequence is TGTGCCACCAGTGACCTACAGGGGTCGAGCTCTGGAAACACCATATATTTT.

The J gene is TRBJ2-2, the V gene TRBV27; 7 bases map to TRBD1. Germline CDR1 is MNHEY and CDR2 is SMNVEV (reference sequence). The J segment lost 10 bases and the V segment lost 4 bases, leaving 3 bases of the junction unmatched. The CDR3 extends over 12 amino acids. CDR3: CASSYDREELFF. The CDR3 DNA reads TGTGCCAGCAGTTATGACAGGGAGGAGCTGTTTTTT.

The rearrangement links TRBV19 to TRBJ2-4; D gene uncertain. V was clipped by 9 bases and J by 7 bases, with 16 bases between them. The CDR3 length is 13 residues. Germline V gene data show CDR1 as LNHDA and CDR2 as SQIVND (reference sequence). DNA of the CDR3: TGTGCCAGCCTCGAGCGATCCGCGAACATTCAGTACTTC. It specifies CASLERSANIQYF.

The V gene is TRBV18, the J gene TRBJ1-1, with 7 bases lining up with TRBD1. This CDR3 comprises 16 residues. Looked up from germline, CDR1 is KGHSH and CDR2 is LQKENI. The J segment lost 1 base and the V segment lost 5 bases, leaving 10 bases of the junction unmatched. CDR3 DNA: TGTGCCAGCTCAGATATAAGACAGGGACGGAACACTGAAGCTTTCTTT. This gives the protein CASSDIRQGRNTEAFF.

Note on this clone: Its ends do not fully match the called genes, so a read error is possible. This chain connects TRBV5-4 to TRBJ1-5; unclear D gene. Per germline, CDR1 SGHNT and CDR2 YYREEE (reference sequence). CDR3 length equals 12 residues. The CDR3: CASSLDNLPQHF. DNA for the CDR3: TGTGCCAGCAGCTTGGACAATCTGCCCCAGCATTTT.

V gene TRBV6-5 combines with J gene TRBJ1-5; TRBD1 aligns across 7 bases. The CDR3 totals 14 residues. With 6 bases clipped from V and 2 bases from J, the junction kept 4 bases outside the gene matches. The germline V gene encodes CDR1 MNHEY and CDR2 SVGAGI. The CDR3 DNA reads as TGTGCCAGCAGCCGACAGGGAGGCAATCAGCCCCAGCATTTT. Protein sequence: CASSRQGGNQPQHF.